This T cell receptor (beta chain) stems from a study of OX40 agonist ivuxolimab in advanced cancers. General study results and limits: With doses of 0.1 to 3.0 mg/kg, CD4+ and CD8+ blood T cells had undergone clonal expansion by week 6.

The repertoire was sequenced with immunoSEQ multiplex PCR; TCRdb's copy has only in-frame clones and lacks some. The sample consists of about 84,000 clones, 84% of them appearing once. This CDR3 comprises 14 residues. CDR1 is MDHEN and CDR2 is SYDVKM in the germline V gene. With V trimmed by 7 bases and J by 7 bases, 9 bases remained unmatched. Details on this clone: The target antigen is unknown.

The sample here was CD4+ or CD8+ T cells sorted from blood, taken in a trial of the OX40 agonist ivuxolimab. The sequence derives from an adult with an advanced solid tumor such as melanoma, head and neck, liver or kidney cancer. The chain joins TRBV28 to TRBJ1-2; TRBD1 matches 10 bases. The CDR3 spells CASKRDRGTVGYTF. As DNA, the CDR3 is TGTGCCAGCAAAAGGGACAGGGGAACCGTTGGCTACACCTTC.